One sample yielded the 24 T cell receptor beta chains listed below, sequenced in a study of cytomegalovirus exposure and HLA in healthy donors. 60 Vbeta and 13 Jbeta primers were used in PCR. Here immunoSEQ multiplex PCR was the method, and the copy in TCRdb shows in-frame clones only, minus some. The sample includes around 130,000 clones, 80% to 85% seen only once; the top ten take approximately 1%. The sequenced sample was PBMCs. Every receptor here comes from a human donor in good health.

A note on this clone: Sequence at one end of the junction differs from germline and may be a read error. The gene calls are TRBV7-9 and TRBJ1-6; 8 bases are shared with TRBD1. The CDR3 covers 19 residues. Per the germline V gene, CDR1 is SEHNR and CDR2 is FQNEAQ (reference sequence). As DNA, the CDR3 is TGTTCCAGCAGCCCTCCGCTGGGGACAGGCATAATTCGGCATTCACCCCTCCACTTT. As protein: CSSSPPLGTGIIRHSPLHF.

This clone was seen only a few times. V and J are TRBV7-6 and TRBJ2-1, with D perhaps TRBD2 (6 bases). This CDR3 has 13 residues. CDR1 and CDR2 from the germline V gene are SGHVS and FNYEAQ. V was pared by 4 bases and J by 3 bases, with 7 bases between. CDR3 DNA sequence: TGTGCCAGCAGCTGGGGAGGCTACAATGAGCAGTTCTTC. The encoded protein is CASSWGGYNEQFF.

This CDR3 reads CASSYRGSSYEQYF. The CDR3 nucleotides are TGTGCCAGCAGTTACCGGGGGAGCTCCTACGAGCAGTACTTC. V is TRBV6-5 and J is TRBJ2-5; TRBD2 is a possible D gene (6 bases). The DNA end lines up better with TRBJ2-7; the J call may be wrong. Germline assignment: CDR1 MNHEY and CDR2 SVGAGI. The CDR3 has 14 residues.

About this clone itself: One end of the junction is discordant with germline, which a read error may explain. This sample also contains other DNA sequences that code for the same CDR3. This chain connects TRBV5-1 to TRBJ1-4, with D maybe TRBD1 (5 bases). The CDR3 consists of 14 residues. Germline V gene lookup returns CDR1 SGHRS and CDR2 YFSETQ. The CDR3 loop reads CASSLSGLGEKLFF. In nucleotides, the CDR3 is TGCGCCAGCAGCTTGTCAGGGCTTGGTGAAAAACTGTTCTTT.

V gene TRBV19 combines with J gene TRBJ1-1; D unclear. The CDR3 runs 15 residues. Germline CDR1 reads LNHDA; CDR2 reads SQIVND (reference sequence). V was shortened by 3 bases and J by 4 bases, with 15 bases between the two germline ends. The CDR3: CASSMLAEEGTEAFF. Written as DNA, the CDR3 is TGTGCCAGTAGTATGCTCGCAGAGGAAGGCACTGAAGCTTTCTTT. Together with reference TRBV19 and TRBJ1-1, the CDR3 gives the full variable domain: DGGITQSPKYLFRKEGQNVTLSCEQNLNHDAMYWYRQDPGQGLRLIYYSQIVNDFQKGDIAEGYSVSREKKESFPLTVTSAQKNPTAFYLCASSMLAEEGTEAFFGQGTRLTVV.

This chain connects TRBV29-1 to TRBJ2-7, with TRBD1 identical over 10 bases. The CDR3 runs to 13 residues. After removal of 6 bases from V and 4 bases from J, the junction contained 6 bases not matched to a gene. Germline CDR1 and CDR2: SQVTM and ANQGSEA. CDR3 in amino acids: CSVRDRGLYEQYF. The CDR3 coding sequence is TGCAGCGTCCGGGACAGGGGATTATACGAGCAGTACTTC.

The rearrangement links TRBV4-1 to TRBJ1-4, with D possibly TRBD1 on 5 matching bases. Germline V gene sequence: CDR1 MGHRA, CDR2 YSYEKL. The CDR3 is 16 residues long. Trimming left V 0 bases short and J 0 bases short, with 8 bases between. The CDR3 sequence: CASSQDRDPTNEKLFF. The CDR3 bases are TGCGCCAGCAGCCAAGACAGGGATCCAACTAATGAAAAACTGTTTTTT.

V is TRBV4-1 and J is TRBJ2-1, with 9 bases matching TRBD1. Trimming at V came to 4 bases and at J to 3 bases, leaving 7 bases not matched to a gene. Germline CDR1 and CDR2: MGHRA and YSYEKL. This CDR3 has 16 residues. The CDR3 DNA follows: TGCGCCAGCAGCCCTGGACAGGGGACACTCTACAATGAGCAGTTCTTC. Protein: CASSPGQGTLYNEQFF.

The chain uses TRBV19 and TRBJ1-1, with 8 bases fitting TRBD1. The V and J ends lost 2 bases and 3 bases, in that order; junction bases with no gene match: 2. CDR3 size: 14 residues. CDR1 is LNHDA, CDR2 SQIVND, per germline (reference sequence). The CDR3 spells CASSILTGDTEAFF. CDR3 DNA: TGTGCCAGTAGTATACTGACAGGGGACACTGAAGCTTTCTTT.

The V gene is TRBV9, the J gene TRBJ2-1, with 11 bases that match TRBD2. The CDR3 runs 14 residues. Germline CDR1 reads SGDLS; CDR2 reads YYNGEE. Trimming at V came to 2 bases and at J to 6 bases, leaving 1 base not matched to a gene. The chain's CDR3 is CASSVSGGVNEQFF. The CDR3 DNA follows: TGTGCCAGCAGCGTTAGCGGGGGGGTCAATGAGCAGTTCTTC.

V is TRBV28 and J is TRBJ1-5; D remains ambiguous. Germline values: CDR1 MDHEN, CDR2 SYDVKM. CDR3 length: 13 amino acids. V lost 6 bases and J lost 6, with 12 bases in between. The CDR3 sequence: CASSPRRSQPQHF. The CDR3 coding sequence is TGTGCCAGCAGCCCTAGGAGGAGTCAGCCCCAGCATTTT.

V is TRBV28 and J is TRBJ2-7; 8 bases fit TRBD1. This CDR3 is 14 amino acids long. The V and J ends lost 2 bases and 1 base, in that order; junction bases with no gene match: 1. Germline lookup yields CDR1 MDHEN and CDR2 SYDVKM. The CDR3 is CASSLHRGSYEQYF. The DNA of the CDR3 is TGTGCCAGCAGTTTACACAGGGGGTCCTACGAGCAGTACTTC.

CDR3 coding DNA: TGTGCCAGCAGCGTAGCCCCAGGGCAAGAGACCCAGTACTTC. It is translated as CASSVAPGQETQYF. The V gene is TRBV9, the J gene TRBJ2-5; tentative D call: TRBD1 (5 bases). The V end lost 0 bases, the J end lost 2 bases, and 8 bases lay between the germline ends. Looked up from germline, CDR1 is SGDLS and CDR2 is YYNGEE. CDR3 length: 14 amino acids.

The sample holds a few counts of this clone. The chain links TRBV4-2 to TRBJ1-4; D remains ambiguous. The CDR3 sequence is 13 residues long. V was shortened by 0 bases and J by 14 bases, with 13 bases between the two germline ends. CDR1 and CDR2 from the germline V gene are LGHNA and YNFKEQ. In DNA form, the CDR3 reads TGTGCCAGCAGCCAAGACAGAGAGGATCGGCTGTTTTTT. This codes for CASSQDREDRLFF.

This clone was seen only once. This chain uses TRBV14 with TRBJ2-1; TRBD2 agrees at 14 bases. Germline V CDR1 and CDR2: SGHDN, FVKESK. The CDR3 length is 17 residues. Trimming removed 5 bases from V and 8 bases from J; junction bases left unmatched: 11. The CDR3 bases are TGTGCCAGCAGCTGGGAAAGACGGACTAGCGGGGGGTATGAGCAGTTCTTC. Translated, it gives CASSWERRTSGGYEQFF.

The rearrangement uses TRBV29-1 and TRBJ2-3; D is ambiguous. V was trimmed by 6 bases and J by 2 bases, leaving 9 bases between them. CDR1 is SQVTM and CDR2 is ANQGSEA in the germline V gene. The CDR3 sequence is 12 residues long. CDR3 amino acids: CSVVQHTDTQYF. The CDR3 nucleotides are TGCAGCGTAGTACAGCACACAGATACGCAGTATTTT.

This rearrangement joins TRBV5-1 to TRBJ2-1; D may be TRBD1 (8 bases). Trimming left V 4 bases short and J 7 bases short, with 15 bases between. Germline values: CDR1 SGHRS, CDR2 YFSETQ. The CDR3 runs 14 residues. CDR3 amino acids: CASSLLQGGNEQFF. The CDR3, as DNA: TGCGCCAGCAGCCTATTACAGGGGGGGAATGAGCAGTTCTTC.

A remark on this clone: This sample also contains other DNA sequences that code for the same CDR3. The chain recombines TRBV7-3 with TRBJ2-1, with 7 bases fitting TRBD2. Germline V gives CDR1 SGHTA, CDR2 FQGTGA. The trim removed 3 bases at V and 3 bases at J, leaving 2 bases unmatched. This CDR3 spans 14 amino acids. Here the CDR3 DNA reads TGTGCCAGCAGCTTTGGGGGGGGCTACAATGAGCAGTTCTTC. Amino acids: CASSFGGGYNEQFF.

This clone was observed a handful of times. V and J are TRBV12-5 and TRBJ1-2; D gene uncertain. V was trimmed by 1 base and J by 2 bases, leaving 11 bases between them. CDR3 length equals 15 residues. Per germline, CDR1 LGHNT and CDR2 FRNRAP. In DNA form, the CDR3 reads TGTGCTAGTGGTTTGGGAAACACAGAAAACTATGGCTACACCTTC. Translated: CASGLGNTENYGYTF.

This clone has more than one count but fewer than ten. The rearrangement links TRBV6-1 to TRBJ2-7; D is possibly TRBD1 (5 bases). Germline V gives CDR1 MNHNS, CDR2 SASEGT. The CDR3 is 14 residues long. V shed 6 bases and J shed 0 bases, with 12 bases lying between them. This CDR3 reads CASRGHTSSYEQYF. The CDR3 DNA follows: TGTGCCAGCAGGGGGCATACGAGCTCCTACGAGCAGTACTTC.

There are a few counts of this clone. This rearrangement joins TRBV10-2 to TRBJ1-2, with D possibly being TRBD1 (6 bases). The CDR3 consists of 14 residues. Germline V lookup: CDR1 WSHSY, CDR2 SAAADI. V was cut by 0 bases and J by 4 bases, with 9 bases left in between. The CDR3 loop is CASSESGASYGYTF. The CDR3 DNA reads as TGCGCCAGCAGTGAGTCGGGGGCTAGCTATGGCTACACCTTC.

The chain employs TRBV2 and TRBJ2-5; TRBD1 aligns across 9 bases. Losses at the gene ends were 4 bases for V and 1 base for J; bases not matched to a gene: 4. Germline CDR1 is SNHLY and CDR2 is FYNNEI. The CDR3 loop spans 15 amino acids. CDR3 DNA sequence: TGTGCCAGCAGTGCCGACAGGGGGATCCAAGAGACCCAGTACTTC. It codes for CASSADRGIQETQYF.

This chain connects TRBV5-1 to TRBJ2-2; D not resolved. The CDR3 has 14 amino acids. V gave up 1 base and J gave up 3 bases, with 7 bases separating them. In germline, CDR1 is SGHRS, CDR2 YFSETQ. CDR3 sequence reads: CASSLLGYTGELFF. For the CDR3, the DNA is TGCGCCAGCAGCTTGTTGGGCTACACCGGGGAGCTGTTTTTT.

The chain joins TRBV28 to TRBJ2-1; 7 bases fit TRBD2. Germline CDR1 MDHEN, CDR2 SYDVKM. CDR3 length equals 11 residues. The V segment lost 9 bases and the J segment 6 bases; nucleotides outside the gene matches: 2. As DNA, the CDR3 is TGTGCCAGTGAGCGGGGCAATGAGCAGTTCTTC. Amino acids: CASERGNEQFF.